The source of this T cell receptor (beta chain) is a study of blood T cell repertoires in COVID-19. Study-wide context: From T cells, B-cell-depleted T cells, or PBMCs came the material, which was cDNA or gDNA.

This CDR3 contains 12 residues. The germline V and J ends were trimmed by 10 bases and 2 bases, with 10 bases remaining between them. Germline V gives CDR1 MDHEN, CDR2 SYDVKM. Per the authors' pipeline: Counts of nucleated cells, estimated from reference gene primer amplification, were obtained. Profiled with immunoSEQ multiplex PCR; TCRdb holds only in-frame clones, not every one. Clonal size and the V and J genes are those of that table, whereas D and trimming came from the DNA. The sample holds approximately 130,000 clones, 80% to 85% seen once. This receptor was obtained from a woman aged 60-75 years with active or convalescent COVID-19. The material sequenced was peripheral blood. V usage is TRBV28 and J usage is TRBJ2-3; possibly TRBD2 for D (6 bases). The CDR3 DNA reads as TGTGCCACGTCGGGAGTCACAGATACGCAGTATTTT. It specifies CATSGVTDTQYF. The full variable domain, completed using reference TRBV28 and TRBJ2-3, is DVKVTQSSRYLVKRTGEKVFLECVQDMDHENMFWYRQDPGLGLRLIYFSYDVKMKEKGDIPEGYSVSREKKERFSLILESASTNQTSMYLCATSGVTDTQYFGPGTRLTVL.